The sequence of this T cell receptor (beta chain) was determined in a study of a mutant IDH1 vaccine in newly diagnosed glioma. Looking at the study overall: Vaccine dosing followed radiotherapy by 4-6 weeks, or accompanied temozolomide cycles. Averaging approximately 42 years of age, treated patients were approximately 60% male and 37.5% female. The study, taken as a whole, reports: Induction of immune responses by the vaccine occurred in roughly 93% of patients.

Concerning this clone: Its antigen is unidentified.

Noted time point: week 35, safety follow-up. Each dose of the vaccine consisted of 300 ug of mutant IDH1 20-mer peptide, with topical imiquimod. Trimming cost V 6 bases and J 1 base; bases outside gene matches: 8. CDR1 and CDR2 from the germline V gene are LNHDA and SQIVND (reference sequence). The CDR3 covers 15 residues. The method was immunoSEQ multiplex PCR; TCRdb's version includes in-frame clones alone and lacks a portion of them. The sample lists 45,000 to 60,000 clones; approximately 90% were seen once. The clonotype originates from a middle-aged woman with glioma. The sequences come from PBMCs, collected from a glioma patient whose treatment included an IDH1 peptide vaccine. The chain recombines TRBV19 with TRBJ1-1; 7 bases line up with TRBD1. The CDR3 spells CASSRDRAKNTEAFF. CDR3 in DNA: TGTGCCAGTAGCCGAGACAGGGCCAAGAACACTGAAGCTTTCTTT.